This T cell receptor beta chain is from a study of cytotoxic CD8 clonotypes in ibrutinib-treated CLL. About the study: On average, over 90,000 productive rearrangements and 260,000 or so productive templates per sample.

This clone has just a few counts. The data were produced by immunoSEQ multiplex PCR, yet TCRdb's version contains in-frame clones alone and is incomplete. Among some 200,000 clones, over 60% were seen once, and the ten largest hold roughly 13%. The CDR3 has 16 residues. Germline loops: CDR1 MDHEN, CDR2 SYDVKM. Trimming removed 5 bases from V and 4 bases from J; junction bases left unmatched: 9. The sequencing used PBMCs, collected after 24 months of ibrutinib treatment. This clonotype was sampled from a human donor with chronic lymphocytic leukemia. The rearrangement joins TRBV28 to TRBJ2-2, with TRBD1 identical over 8 bases. The chain's CDR3 is CASSTRTGSVTGELFF. As DNA, the CDR3 is TGTGCCAGCAGTACTAGGACAGGGTCAGTCACCGGGGAGCTGTTTTTT.